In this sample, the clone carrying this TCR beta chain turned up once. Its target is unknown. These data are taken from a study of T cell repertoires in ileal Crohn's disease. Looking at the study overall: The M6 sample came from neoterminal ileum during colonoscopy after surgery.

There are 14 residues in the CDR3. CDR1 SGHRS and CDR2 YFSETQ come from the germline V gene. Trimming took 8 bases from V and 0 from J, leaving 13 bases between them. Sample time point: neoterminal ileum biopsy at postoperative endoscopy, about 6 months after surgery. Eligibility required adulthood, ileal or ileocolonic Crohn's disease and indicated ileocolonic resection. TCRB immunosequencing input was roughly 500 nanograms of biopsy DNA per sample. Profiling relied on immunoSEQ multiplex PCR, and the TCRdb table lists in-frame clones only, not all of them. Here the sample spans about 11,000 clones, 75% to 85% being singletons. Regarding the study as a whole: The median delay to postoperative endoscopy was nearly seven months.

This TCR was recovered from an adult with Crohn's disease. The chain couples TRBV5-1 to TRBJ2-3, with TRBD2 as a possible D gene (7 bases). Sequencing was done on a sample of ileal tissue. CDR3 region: CASQRGGSTDTQYF. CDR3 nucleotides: TGCGCCAGTCAGAGGGGGGGAAGCACAGATACGCAGTATTTT.